Following are 3 T cell receptor beta chains from one sample sequenced in a study of blood T cell repertoires in COVID-19. Clones were read by immunoSEQ multiplex PCR, and TCRdb kept only the in-frame ones, dropping some. Of under 200,000 clones in the sample, around three quarters were seen once. Sample: peripheral blood. These receptors came from a man aged 55-75 years with active or convalescent COVID-19.

The chain uses TRBV6-2 or TRBV6-3 and TRBJ2-3; TRBD2 aligns across 7 bases. The germline V gene has CDR1 MNHEY and CDR2 SVGEGT. Trimming cost V 2 bases and J 5 bases; bases outside gene matches: 10. The CDR3 sequence is 16 residues long. The CDR3 sequence: CASSYPSEGGLDTQYF. The CDR3 DNA follows: TGTGCCAGCAGTTACCCGTCTGAGGGAGGGCTAGATACGCAGTATTTT.

The chain combines TRBV28 with TRBJ1-2, with D unclear. Germline CDR1 reads MDHEN; CDR2 reads SYDVKM. V lost 2 bases and J lost 11, with 15 bases in between. This CDR3 comprises 13 residues. The CDR3 reads CASSLREPARYTF. CDR3 bases: TGTGCCAGCAGTTTACGGGAACCAGCCAGATACACCTTC.

The chain has TRBV6-6 and TRBJ1-5; a weak D match, TRBD1 (5 bases). Trimming took 2 bases from V and 4 from J, leaving 6 bases between them. The germline gives CDR1 MNHNY, CDR2 SVGAGI (reference sequence). This CDR3 region has 13 residues. Here the CDR3 reads CASSYRGNQPQHF. The CDR3 coding sequence is TGTGCCAGCAGTTACAGGGGAAATCAGCCCCAGCATTTT.